The T cell receptor (beta chain) described here comes from a study of early T cells in non-severe SARS-CoV-2 infection. General study results and limits: Private and CD4 specificities were missed by VDJdb matching, skewed to anti-spike CD8.

This clonotype showed up just a few times. The antigen is unknown. TCRdb redid the calling of the 5' RACE reads with MiXCR, one entry per CDR3 protein. The sample carries about 67,000 distinct CDR3 sequences, roughly 10% recorded once. V gave up 0 bases and J gave up 0 bases, with 11 bases separating them. This CDR3 contains 16 residues. CDR1 is SGHDT and CDR2 is YYEEEE in the germline V gene. This TCR came from an adult who was a healthcare worker with PCR-confirmed SARS-CoV-2 infection or an uninfected control (not recorded which). The rearrangement uses TRBV5-6 and TRBJ2-3; no firm D call. The material sequenced was whole blood. The CDR3: CASSLALGRSTDTQYF. DNA for the CDR3: TGTGCCAGCAGCTTGGCGTTGGGTCGTAGCACAGATACGCAGTATTTT. The full variable domain, in which reference TRBV5-6 and TRBJ2-3 provide the parts outside the CDR3, is DAGVTQSPTHLIKTRGQQVTLRCSPKSGHDTVSWYQQALGQGPQFIFQYYEEEERQRGNFPDRFSGHQFPNYSSELNVNALLLGDSALYLCASSLALGRSTDTQYFGPGTRLTVL.